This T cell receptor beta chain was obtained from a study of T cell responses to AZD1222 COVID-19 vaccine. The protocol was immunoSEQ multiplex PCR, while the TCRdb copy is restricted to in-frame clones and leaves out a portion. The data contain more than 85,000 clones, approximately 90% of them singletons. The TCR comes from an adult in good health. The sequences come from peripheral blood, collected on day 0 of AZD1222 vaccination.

The CDR3 nucleotides read TGTGCTAGTGGCCTGGACAGGGGGCTTAACACCATATATTTT. Protein sequence: CASGLDRGLNTIYF. This chain uses TRBV12-5 with TRBJ1-3, with 11 nucleotides matching TRBD1. V shed 6 bases, J shed 7 bases, and the junction held 5 bases outside the gene matches. This CDR3 is 14 amino acids long. CDR1 LGHNT and CDR2 FRNRAP come from the germline V gene.